These 3 T cell receptor beta chains were all obtained from the same sample, sequenced in a study of cytomegalovirus exposure and HLA in healthy donors. 13 Jbeta primers and 60 Vbeta primers were used for the PCR. Profiling relied on immunoSEQ multiplex PCR, and the TCRdb table lists in-frame clones only, not all of them. Of roughly 150,000 clones in the sample, 73% were seen once. Sequenced sample: PBMCs. Source of these receptors: a woman between 18 and 30 years old in good health and CMV-seronegative.

V is TRBV27 and J is TRBJ2-1, with D perhaps TRBD1 (5 bases). V lost 0 bases and J lost 9, with 12 bases in between. Germline V gene data show CDR1 as MNHEY and CDR2 as SMNVEV (reference sequence). This CDR3 is built from 14 residues. The CDR3: CASSLSSRGPEQFF. CDR3 sequence (DNA): TGTGCCAGCAGTTTATCGAGTAGGGGTCCTGAGCAGTTCTTC.

The CDR3 DNA is TGTGCCAGCAGCGGGACAGGGGTTTATGGCTACACCTTC. Protein product: CASSGTGVYGYTF. The gene calls are TRBV9 and TRBJ1-2, with 9 bases fitting TRBD1. V dropped 3 bases and J dropped 5; count of bases not matched to a gene: 2. Germline V CDR1 and CDR2: SGDLS, YYNGEE. CDR3 length: 13 amino acids.

This rearrangement joins TRBV7-8 to TRBJ2-7; 8 nucleotides line up with TRBD2. Germline CDR1 and CDR2: SGHVS and FQNEAQ. CDR3 length equals 13 residues. With V trimmed by 8 bases and J by 7 bases, 10 bases remained unmatched. The CDR3 nucleotides read TGTGCCAGCGGAGCGGGAGTCCGGGGGGAGCAGTACGTC. Amino acid sequence: CASGAGVRGEQYV.